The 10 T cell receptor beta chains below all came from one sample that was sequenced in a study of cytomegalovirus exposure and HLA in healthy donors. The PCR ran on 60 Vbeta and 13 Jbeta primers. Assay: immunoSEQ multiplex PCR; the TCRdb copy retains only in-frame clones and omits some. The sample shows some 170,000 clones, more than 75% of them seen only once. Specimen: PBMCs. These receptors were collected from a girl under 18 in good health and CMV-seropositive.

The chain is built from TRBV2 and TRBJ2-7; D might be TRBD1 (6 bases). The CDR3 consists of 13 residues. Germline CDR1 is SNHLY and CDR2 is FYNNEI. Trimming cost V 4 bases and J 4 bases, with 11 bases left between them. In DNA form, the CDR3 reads TGTGCCAGCAGTGTGGGGGCGCGTTACGAGCAGTACTTC. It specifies CASSVGARYEQYF.

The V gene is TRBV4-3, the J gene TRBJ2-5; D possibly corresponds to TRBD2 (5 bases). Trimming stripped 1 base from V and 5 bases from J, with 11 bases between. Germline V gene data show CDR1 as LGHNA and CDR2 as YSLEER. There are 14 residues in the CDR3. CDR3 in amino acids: CASSQATERETQYF. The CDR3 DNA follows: TGCGCCAGCAGCCAAGCCACCGAGCGGGAGACCCAGTACTTC.

The chain's CDR3 is CASSFGGGTYEQYF. The CDR3 nucleotides are TGTGCCAGTAGTTTCGGAGGGGGCACCTACGAGCAGTACTTC. The rearrangement joins TRBV19 to TRBJ2-7, with a possible D match to TRBD1 (7 bases). The CDR3 is 14 amino acids. Between the trimmed V and J ends, which lost 5 bases and 2 bases, there was a span of 13 bases. The germline CDR1 and CDR2 sequences are LNHDA and SQIVND (reference sequence).

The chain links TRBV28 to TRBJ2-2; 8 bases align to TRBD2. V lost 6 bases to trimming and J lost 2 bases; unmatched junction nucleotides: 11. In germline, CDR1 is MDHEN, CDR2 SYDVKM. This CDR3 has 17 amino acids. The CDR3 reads CASRSTHAGGNTGELFF. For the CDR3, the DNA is TGTGCCAGCAGGTCTACACACGCGGGAGGTAACACCGGGGAGCTGTTTTTT.

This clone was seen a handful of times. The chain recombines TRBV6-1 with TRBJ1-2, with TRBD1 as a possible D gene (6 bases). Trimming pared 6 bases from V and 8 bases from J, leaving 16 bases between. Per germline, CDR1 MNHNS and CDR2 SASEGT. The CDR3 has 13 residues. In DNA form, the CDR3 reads TGTGCCAGCAGCCACAGGGAGCACTTCGGCTACACCTTC. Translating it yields CASSHREHFGYTF.

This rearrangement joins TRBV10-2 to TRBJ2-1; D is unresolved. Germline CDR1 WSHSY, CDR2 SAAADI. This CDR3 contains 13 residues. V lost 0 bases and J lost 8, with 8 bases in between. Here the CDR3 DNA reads TGCGCCAGCAGTGAGTCACGAGGCTATGAGCAGTTCTTC. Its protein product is CASSESRGYEQFF.

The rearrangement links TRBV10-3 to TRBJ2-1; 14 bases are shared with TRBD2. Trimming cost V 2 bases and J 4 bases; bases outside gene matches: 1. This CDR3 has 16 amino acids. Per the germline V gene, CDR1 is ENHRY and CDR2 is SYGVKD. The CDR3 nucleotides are TGTGCCATCAGTGAGGGGACTAGCGGGGGATACAATGAGCAGTTCTTC. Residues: CAISEGTSGGYNEQFF.

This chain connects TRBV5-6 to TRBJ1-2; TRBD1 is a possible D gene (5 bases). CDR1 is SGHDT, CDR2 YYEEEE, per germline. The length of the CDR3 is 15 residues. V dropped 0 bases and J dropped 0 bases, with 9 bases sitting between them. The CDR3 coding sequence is TGTGCCAGCAGCTTGGGTGGGGGGTCTAACTATGGCTACACCTTC. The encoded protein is CASSLGGGSNYGYTF. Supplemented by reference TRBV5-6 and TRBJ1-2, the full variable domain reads DAGVTQSPTHLIKTRGQQVTLRCSPKSGHDTVSWYQQALGQGPQFIFQYYEEEERQRGNFPDRFSGHQFPNYSSELNVNALLLGDSALYLCASSLGGGSNYGYTFGSGTRLTVV.

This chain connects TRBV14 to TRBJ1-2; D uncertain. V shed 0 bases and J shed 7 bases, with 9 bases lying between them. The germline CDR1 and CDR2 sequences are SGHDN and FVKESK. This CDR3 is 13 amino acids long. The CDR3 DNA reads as TGTGCCAGCAGCCAAGATCCCCGGTTTGGCTACACCTTC. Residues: CASSQDPRFGYTF. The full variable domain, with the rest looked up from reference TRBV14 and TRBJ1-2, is EAGVTQFPSHSVIEKGQTVTLRCDPISGHDNLYWYRRVMGKEIKFLLHFVKESKQDESGMPNNRFLAERTGGTYSTLKVQPAELEDSGVYFCASSQDPRFGYTFGSGTRLTVV.

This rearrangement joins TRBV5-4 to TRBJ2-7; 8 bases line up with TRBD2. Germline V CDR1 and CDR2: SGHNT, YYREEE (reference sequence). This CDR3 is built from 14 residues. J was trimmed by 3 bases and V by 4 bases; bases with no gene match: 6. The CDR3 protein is CASSLSRGDYEQYF. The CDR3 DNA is TGTGCCAGCAGCCTATCGCGGGGGGACTACGAGCAGTACTTC. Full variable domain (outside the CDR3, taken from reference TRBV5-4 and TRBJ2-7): ETGVTQSPTHLIKTRGQQVTLRCSSQSGHNTVSWYQQALGQGPQFIFQYYREEENGRGNFPPRFSGLQFPNYSSELNVNALELDDSALYLCASSLSRGDYEQYFGPGTRLTVT.